This entry lists 24 T cell receptor beta chains sequenced from one sample in a study of sequential checkpoint blockade in melanoma. Treatment given: randomized to nivolumab then ipilimumab (arm A) or the reverse (arm B). Method: immunoSEQ multiplex PCR; TCRdb's copy keeps in-frame clones and lacks some. The sample has around 12,000 clones; around 80% are singletons. The sample in question was CD8+ T cells sorted from blood (inferred from file names), obtained from a patient given nivolumab and ipilimumab in sequence. The receptors originated from a human donor with melanoma.

The rearrangement uses TRBV9 and TRBJ2-7; D is undetermined. V lost 2 bases and J lost 5, with 5 bases in between. The CDR3 extends over 11 amino acids. Germline values: CDR1 SGDLS, CDR2 YYNGEE. CDR3 coding DNA: TGTGCCAGCAGCGTGGCGGACGAGCAGTACTTC. This encodes CASSVADEQYF.

The chain links TRBV28 to TRBJ2-7, with TRBD1 matching 9 bases. Germline-derived CDR1 and CDR2 are MDHEN and SYDVKM. The CDR3 is 15 residues long. J gave up 7 bases and V 7 bases, and 14 bases lay outside the gene matches. This chain's CDR3 is CASNRQRDRAREQYF. The CDR3 DNA is TGTGCCAGCAACCGCCAGAGGGACAGGGCTAGGGAGCAGTACTTC.

A single count supports this clone. CDR3 DNA sequence: TGTGCCAGCAGTTACTCGGGGGGTCACTACGAGCAGTACTTC. The encoded protein is CASSYSGGHYEQYF. The gene calls are TRBV6-5 and TRBJ2-7; D might be TRBD2 (6 bases). V was clipped by 0 bases and J by 3 bases, with 9 bases between them. The CDR3 has 14 residues. Germline V CDR1 and CDR2: MNHEY, SVGAGI.

The chain employs TRBV27 and TRBJ1-5; no reliable D call. The V gene lost 3 bases and the J gene lost 6 bases, with 9 bases spanning the gap. The germline CDR1 and CDR2 sequences are MNHEY and SMNVEV (reference sequence). The CDR3 consists of 13 residues. The DNA of the CDR3 is TGTGCCAGCAGTTTCTCTTTGAGTCAGCCCCAGCATTTT. Translating it yields CASSFSLSQPQHF.

This chain connects TRBV7-9 to TRBJ2-7; 8 bases agree with TRBD1. CDR3 length: 16 amino acids. Germline V gives CDR1 SEHNR, CDR2 FQNEAQ (reference sequence). With 5 bases clipped from V and 2 bases from J, the junction kept 11 bases outside the gene matches. CDR3 protein: CASSLGAGGNAYEQYF. CDR3 bases: TGTGCCAGCAGCCTAGGGGCAGGGGGCAACGCCTACGAGCAGTACTTC.

The chain uses TRBV7-9 and TRBJ2-7, with 8 nucleotides matching TRBD1. The CDR3 is 15 amino acids. Trimming at V came to 2 bases and at J to 0 bases, leaving 3 bases not matched to a gene. Germline V gives CDR1 SEHNR, CDR2 FQNEAQ (reference sequence). The CDR3 DNA sequence: TGTGCCAGCAGCTTAAGGCAGGGGGCCTCCTACGAGCAGTACTTC. Its protein product is CASSLRQGASYEQYF.

This rearrangement joins TRBV6-5 to TRBJ1-5; 7 bases fit TRBD1. Trimming cost V 7 bases and J 2 bases; bases outside gene matches: 5. The germline V gene has CDR1 MNHEY and CDR2 SVGAGI. The CDR3 loop spans 14 amino acids. CDR3 sequence reads: CASKAGGGNQPQHF. The CDR3 nucleotides read TGTGCCAGCAAGGCAGGGGGAGGCAATCAGCCCCAGCATTTT.

This clone was seen a few times. The rearrangement uses TRBV5-1 and TRBJ2-1; no definite D call. The CDR3 totals 16 residues. CDR1 is SGHRS and CDR2 is YFSETQ in the germline V gene. V lost 4 bases, J lost 3 bases, and 17 bases lay in between. The CDR3 spells CASSAPGSRGYNEQFF. The CDR3 DNA follows: TGCGCCAGCAGCGCACCGGGTTCCCGAGGCTACAATGAGCAGTTCTTC. The whole variable domain, filled in from reference TRBV5-1 and TRBJ2-1, reads KAGVTQTPRYLIKTRGQQVTLSCSPISGHRSVSWYQQTPGQGLQFLFEYFSETQRNKGNFPGRFSGRQFSNSRSEMNVSTLELGDSALYLCASSAPGSRGYNEQFFGPGTRLTVL.

This CDR3 reads CASSIQGWNEQFF. CDR3 nucleotides: TGTGCCAGCAGTATACAGGGTTGGAATGAGCAGTTCTTC. The chain carries TRBV28 and TRBJ2-1; D is possibly TRBD1 (6 bases). CDR1 and CDR2 from the germline V gene are MDHEN and SYDVKM. V was trimmed by 5 bases and J by 7 bases, leaving 12 bases between them. There are 13 residues in the CDR3.

The chain joins TRBV7-9 to TRBJ2-6; D gene unclear. This CDR3 comprises 14 residues. V was clipped by 4 bases and J by 0 bases, with 4 bases between them. Germline V gives CDR1 SEHNR, CDR2 FQNEAQ (reference sequence). CDR3 coding DNA: TGTGCCAGCAGCTCCTCCTCTGGGGCCAACGTCCTGACTTTC. As protein: CASSSSSGANVLTF.

This sequence joins TRBV7-9 and TRBJ2-3, with TRBD1 as a possible D gene (5 bases). The CDR3 is 15 residues long. The germline gives CDR1 SEHNR, CDR2 FQNEAQ (reference sequence). V lost 3 bases to trimming and J lost 2 bases, with 12 bases between them. CDR3 sequence: CASSFSVTDTDTQYF. The CDR3 coding sequence is TGTGCCAGCAGCTTTTCGGTGACAGACACAGATACGCAGTATTTT.

The V and J genes are TRBV6-1 and TRBJ1-2; 8 nucleotides agree with TRBD1. This CDR3 region has 18 residues. With V trimmed by 1 base and J by 4 bases, 14 bases remained unmatched. Germline values: CDR1 MNHNS, CDR2 SASEGT. The CDR3 here is CASSEVSDRVGGRYGYTF. The CDR3 region has the DNA TGTGCCAGCAGTGAAGTTTCGGACAGGGTTGGTGGGCGCTATGGCTACACCTTC.

By share, this clone ranks as medium-sized. The CDR3 DNA is TGTGCCAGCAGACCGGGGGGGGTGAACACTGAAGCTTTCTTT. Translating gives CASRPGGVNTEAFF. The rearrangement joins TRBV6-5 to TRBJ1-1; a weak D match, TRBD1 (5 bases). The CDR3 runs to 14 residues. Germline CDR1 and CDR2: MNHEY and SVGAGI. V dropped 6 bases and J dropped 0 bases, with 11 bases sitting between them.

V and J are TRBV21-1 and TRBJ1-1; the D segment call TRBD1 is taken from the table without a DNA check. TRBV21-1 has pseudogene status. The length of the CDR3 is 13 residues. The CDR3 loop is CASRDRGDTEAFF. As DNA, the CDR3 is TGTGCCAGCAGGGACAGGGGGGACACTGAAGCTTTCTTT.

This chain joins TRBV14 and TRBJ2-6, with D tentatively TRBD1 (6 bases). The CDR3 consists of 17 residues. V lost 4 bases and J 2 bases, leaving 15 bases between the germline ends. Looked up from germline, CDR1 is SGHDN and CDR2 is FVKESK. The CDR3 sequence: CASSPGRGGPGANVLTF. CDR3 sequence (DNA): TGTGCCAGCAGCCCAGGGAGAGGGGGACCTGGGGCCAACGTCCTGACTTTC.

The V call is TRBV7-9, the J call TRBJ2-7; the match to TRBD1 covers 8 bases. The CDR3 covers 15 residues. Germline assignment: CDR1 SEHNR and CDR2 FQNEAQ (reference sequence). The V gene end was trimmed by 3 bases and the J gene end by 5 bases; junction bases not matched to a gene: 9. The CDR3 is CASSLRSGGSDEQYF. The CDR3 nucleotides read TGTGCCAGCAGCTTGAGGTCAGGGGGCTCTGACGAGCAGTACTTC.

This chain connects TRBV7-2 to TRBJ2-2, with TRBD1 identical over 7 bases. CDR3 length: 15 amino acids. Germline-derived CDR1 and CDR2 are SGHTA and FQGNSA. The ends lost 2 bases at V and 6 bases at J; junction bases unmatched: 6. The CDR3 reads CASSLKGQHAGELFF. The DNA for the CDR3 is TGTGCCAGCAGCTTAAAGGGACAGCACGCCGGGGAGCTGTTTTTT. The entire variable domain, with the rest obtained from reference TRBV7-2 and TRBJ2-2, is as follows: GAGVSQSPSNKVTEKGKDVELRCDPISGHTALYWYRQSLGQGLEFLIYFQGNSAPDKSGLPSDRFSAERTGGSVSTLTIQRTQQEDSAVYLCASSLKGQHAGELFFGEGSRLTVL.

The gene calls are TRBV19 and TRBJ1-2; no definite D call. Trimming left V 2 bases short and J 2 bases short, with 12 bases between. This CDR3 has 15 residues. Germline V lookup: CDR1 LNHDA, CDR2 SQIVND (reference sequence). CDR3 residues: CASSINAGLNYGYTF. The CDR3 DNA is TGTGCCAGTAGTATAAATGCTGGGCTGAACTATGGCTACACCTTC.

The gene calls are TRBV10-3 and TRBJ1-2; D unresolved. Trimming left V 8 bases short and J 1 base short, with 8 bases between. The CDR3 has 12 residues. The germline gives CDR1 ENHRY, CDR2 SYGVKD. This CDR3 is CAIGGGNYGYTF. CDR3 bases: TGTGCCATCGGAGGTGGTAACTATGGCTACACCTTC.

This sequence joins TRBV4-3 and TRBJ1-4; TRBD1 agrees at 10 bases. CDR1 LGHNA and CDR2 YSLEER come from the germline V gene. CDR3 size: 16 residues. The J segment lost 5 bases and the V segment lost 2 bases, leaving 5 bases of the junction unmatched. The CDR3 spells CASSQQPGQGNEKLFF. DNA of the CDR3: TGCGCCAGCAGCCAACAACCGGGACAGGGGAATGAAAAACTGTTTTTT.

The CDR3 bases are TGTGCCACTTCCCCTTGGGGGGGGTACACTGAAGCTTTCTTT. It translates to CATSPWGGYTEAFF. V usage is TRBV19 and J usage is TRBJ1-1; possible D gene TRBD1, 5 bases. Germline CDR1 reads LNHDA; CDR2 reads SQIVND (reference sequence). The CDR3 extends over 14 amino acids. Between the trimmed V and J ends, which lost 10 bases and 3 bases, there was a span of 18 bases.

The gene calls are TRBV4-1 and TRBJ2-1; tentatively, D is TRBD2 (6 bases). Germline lookup yields CDR1 MGHRA and CDR2 YSYEKL. Trimming removed 3 bases from V and 1 base from J, with 7 bases in between. There are 14 residues in the CDR3. For the CDR3, the DNA is TGCGCCAGCAGCCAGGAGGGATCCTACAATGAGCAGTTCTTC. Protein product: CASSQEGSYNEQFF.

Of note for this clone: The sample holds other DNA sequences that translate to the same CDR3. The rearrangement links TRBV28 to TRBJ1-1, with unresolved D. CDR3 length: 11 residues. V dropped 6 bases and J dropped 11 bases, with 13 bases sitting between them. In germline, CDR1 is MDHEN, CDR2 SYDVKM. CDR3 sequence reads: CASRTGIFAFF. CDR3 in DNA: TGTGCCAGCAGAACCGGGATCTTTGCTTTCTTT.

The chain is built from TRBV9 and TRBJ1-5; 7 positions match TRBD1. Germline CDR1 is SGDLS and CDR2 is YYNGEE. The CDR3 loop spans 13 amino acids. With 3 bases clipped from V and 6 bases from J, the junction kept 3 bases outside the gene matches. CDR3 in amino acids: CASSDQGVQPQHF. The CDR3 region has the DNA TGTGCCAGCAGCGACCAGGGGGTTCAGCCCCAGCATTTT.